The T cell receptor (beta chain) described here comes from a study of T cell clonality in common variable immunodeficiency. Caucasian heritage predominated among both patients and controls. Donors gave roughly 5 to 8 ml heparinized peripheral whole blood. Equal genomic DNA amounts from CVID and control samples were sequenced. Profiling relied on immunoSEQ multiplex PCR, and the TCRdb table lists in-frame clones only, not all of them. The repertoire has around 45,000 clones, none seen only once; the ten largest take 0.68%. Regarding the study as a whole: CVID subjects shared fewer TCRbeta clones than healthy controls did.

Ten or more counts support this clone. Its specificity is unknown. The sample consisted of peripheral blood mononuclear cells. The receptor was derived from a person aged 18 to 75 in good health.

CDR3 sequence: CASSGDRVFGETQYF. CDR3 DNA, as far as it was read: TGCGCCAGCAGCGGGGACAGGGTTTTTGGAGAGACC. The chain recombines TRBV5-1 with TRBJ2-5, with 9 bases that match TRBD1. The read falls 3 residues short of the CDR3 end, and the missing part is taken from the germline J gene. In germline, CDR1 is SGHRS, CDR2 YFSETQ. CDR3 length equals 15 residues. The V segment lost 4 bases and the J segment 4 bases; nucleotides outside the gene matches: 8.